The subject of this entry is one TCR beta chain. In this sample, this clone turned up a few times. Its antigen is still unknown. Per-base quality was not reported, and no clone a single base away is much larger than it. The germline V gene sets CDR1 to SGHVS and CDR2 to FNYEAQ. The CDR3 starts with the cysteine, ends with the phenylalanine, and has 15 residues. Only the CDR3 portion is preserved as DNA: 45 bases, with reading frame beginning at the first base. V is cut back by 3 bases and J by 6 bases, with 3 bases in the junction unmatched. Collaborating institutions collected whole blood in K2EDTA tubes following their own protocols. For TCRbeta analysis, collaborators shipped samples as frozen whole blood, isolated PBMCs, or DNA extracted from either of those sample types. The data were obtained in a study of blood T cell repertoires in COVID-19 (dated by TCRdb to the early 2020s). About the investigation overall: Collaborator samples came from the United States, Italy and Spain and covered acute and convalescent phases of COVID-19. The dataset comprised deeply sampled blood TCRbeta repertoires from subjects exposed to, actively infected with, or recovered from COVID-19. The sample metadata nearly always contained a de-identified subject ID, COVID-19 status, age in years and sex. Samples came from the ongoing ImmuneRACE study (first 160 participants) plus 1,254 subjects from 6 global collaborators. A freely available public database, intended as a resource for researchers studying the immune response to SARS-CoV-2, is where the repertoires were released. Where available, HLA class I and class II types were obtained from metadata supplied by the sample provider rather than from assay-based typing. The material from the prospective study consisted of cDNA or gDNA derived from T cells, B-cell-depleted T cells, or PBMCs. Findings and caveats that apply to the study as a whole: How much clinical and demographic metadata was included differed by source and by participant, and the metadata was provided uncurated.

TCRbeta CDR3 regions were amplified from genomic DNA using the immunoSEQ Assay, a bias-controlled multiplex PCR. The original pipeline was this. The number of nucleated cells in each sample was estimated by amplification of reference gene primers within the assay. Sequence reads were collapsed and filtered to measure the absolute abundance of every unique TCRbeta CDR3 rearrangement. For each sample, productive Simpson clonality was calculated as the square root of Simpson's diversity index across productive rearrangements. Here the immuneACCESS table is served through TCRdb, limited to in-frame sequences with V and J called. Missing clones are a known gap in these copies; in checked studies unresolved V genes cover under half, and the rest lacks a known reason. The D gene and trimming were derived from the DNA, and the V and J assignments and clone size from that table. The table for this sample lists some 200,000 clones; over 60% of them were counted only once. The ten largest clones represent less than 30% of the sample.

The chain is assembled from TRBV7-6 and TRBJ1-6, and 9 junctional nucleotides match TRBD1. The sequence derives from a woman aged 70-85 years with acute or convalescent COVID-19. Sequencing was done on a sample of peripheral blood. CDR3 region: CASSFSGQGNSPLHF. The DNA sequence is as follows: TGTGCCAGCAGCTTTTCGGGACAGGGTAATTCACCCCTCCACTTT.